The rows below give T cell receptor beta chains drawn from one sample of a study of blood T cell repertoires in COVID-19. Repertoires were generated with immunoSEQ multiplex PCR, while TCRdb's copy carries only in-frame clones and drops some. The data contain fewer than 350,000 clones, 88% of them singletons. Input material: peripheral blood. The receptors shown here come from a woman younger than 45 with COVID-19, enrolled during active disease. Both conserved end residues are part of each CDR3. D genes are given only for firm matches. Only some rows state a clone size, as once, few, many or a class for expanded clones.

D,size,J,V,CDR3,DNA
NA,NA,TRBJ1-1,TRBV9,CASSVGRSGRLNTEAFF,TGTGCCAGCAGCGTAGGAAGGAGCGGGCGGTTGAACACTGAAGCTTTCTTT
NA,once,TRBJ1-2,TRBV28,CASKTTGNYGYTF,TGTGCCAGCAAAACGACGGGTAACTATGGCTACACCTTC
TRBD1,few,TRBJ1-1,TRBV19,CASSPTDRGSTEAFF,TGTGCCAGTAGTCCCACGGACAGGGGGAGTACTGAAGCTTTCTTT
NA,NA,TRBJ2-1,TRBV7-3,CASSRASGVNEQFF,TGTGCCAGCAGCCGGGCTTCAGGGGTGAATGAGCAGTTCTTC
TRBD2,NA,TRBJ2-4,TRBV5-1,CASSFGLAGALAKNIQYF,TGCGCCAGCAGCTTCGGACTAGCGGGGGCACTAGCCAAAAACATTCAGTACTTC
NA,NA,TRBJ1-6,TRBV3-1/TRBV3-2,CASRARTRFLPLHF,TGTGCCAGCAGGGCCCGAACCCGTTTTCTTCCCCTCCACTTT
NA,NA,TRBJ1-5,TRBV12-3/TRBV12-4,CASSPFGNQPQHF,TGTGCCAGCAGCCCGTTTGGCAATCAGCCCCAGCATTTT
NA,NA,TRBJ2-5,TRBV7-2,CASSTDRDQETQYF,TGTGCCAGCAGCACGGACAGAGACCAAGAGACCCAGTACTTC
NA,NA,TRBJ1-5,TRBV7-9,CASSLAEHQPQHF,TGTGCCAGCAGCTTAGCGGAGCATCAGCCCCAGCATTTT
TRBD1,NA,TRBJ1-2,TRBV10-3,CAISDTGQNYGYTF,TGTGCCATCAGTGATACGGGACAGAACTATGGCTACACCTTC
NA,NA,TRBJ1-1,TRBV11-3,CASSLSGSSTEAFF,TGTGCCAGCAGCTTATCCGGGTCTAGCACTGAAGCTTTCTTT
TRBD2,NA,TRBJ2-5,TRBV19,CASSIGLAGDQETQYF,TGTGCCAGTAGTATAGGACTAGCGGGGGACCAAGAGACCCAGTACTTC
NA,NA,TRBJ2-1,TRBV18,CASSPGHGDEQFF,TGTGCCAGCTCACCAGGACATGGCGATGAGCAGTTCTTC
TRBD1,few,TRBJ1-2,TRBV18,CASSRTGGDGYTF,TGTGCCAGCTCACGGACAGGGGGCGATGGCTACACCTTC
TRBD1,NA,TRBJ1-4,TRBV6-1,CASSEPQTGSRKLFF,TGTGCCAGCAGTGAACCCCAGACAGGGAGTCGAAAACTGTTTTTT
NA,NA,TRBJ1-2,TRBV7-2,CASSLGWPPGDGYTF,TGTGCCAGCAGCTTAGGGTGGCCTCCAGGGGATGGCTACACCTTC
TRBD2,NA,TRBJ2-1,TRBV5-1,CASSPDWGGSYNEQFF,TGCGCCAGCAGCCCCGATTGGGGGGGGTCCTACAATGAGCAGTTCTTC
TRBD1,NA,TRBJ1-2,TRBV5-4,CASLGQIINYGYTF,TGTGCCAGCCTGGGACAGATCATTAACTATGGCTACACCTTC
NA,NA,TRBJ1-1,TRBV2,CASSWTMNTEAFF,TGTGCCAGCAGTTGGACAATGAACACTGAAGCTTTCTTT
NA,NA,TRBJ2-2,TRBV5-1,CASSEERDWTNTGELFF,TGCGCCAGCAGCGAGGAAAGGGACTGGACGAACACCGGGGAGCTGTTTTTT
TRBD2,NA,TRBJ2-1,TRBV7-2,CASSLSGGVSEQFF,TGTGCCAGCAGCTTGAGCGGGGGCGTAAGTGAGCAGTTCTTC
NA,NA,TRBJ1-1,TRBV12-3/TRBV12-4,CASSTAGTEAFF,TGTGCCAGCAGTACCGCAGGCACTGAAGCTTTCTTT
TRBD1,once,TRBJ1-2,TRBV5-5,CASSLQGADGYTF,TGTGCCAGCAGCCTACAGGGGGCAGATGGCTACACCTTC
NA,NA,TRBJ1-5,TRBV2,CASRATGIYSNQPQHF,TGTGCCAGCAGGGCAACAGGAATCTATAGCAATCAGCCCCAGCATTTT
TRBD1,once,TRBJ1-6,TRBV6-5,CASSPDRVNSPLHF,TGTGCCAGCAGTCCCGACAGGGTTAATTCACCCCTCCACTTT
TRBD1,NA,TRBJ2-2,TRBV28,CASSLGQGGGELFF,TGTGCCAGCAGTCTGGGACAGGGCGGCGGGGAGCTGTTTTTT
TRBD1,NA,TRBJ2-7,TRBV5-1,CASSTAGTGGGNEQYF,TGCGCCAGCAGCACCGCCGGGACAGGGGGCGGCAACGAGCAGTACTTC
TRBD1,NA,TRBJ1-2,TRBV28,CASSLRQGRVYGYTF,TGTGCCAGCAGTTTACGACAGGGTAGGGTCTATGGCTACACCTTC
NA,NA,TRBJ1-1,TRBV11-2,CASSFQVNTEAFF,TGTGCCAGCAGCTTCCAGGTTAACACTGAAGCTTTCTTT
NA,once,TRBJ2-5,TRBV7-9,CASSPRTLETQYF,TGTGCCAGCAGCCCCCGGACACTGGAGACCCAGTACTTC
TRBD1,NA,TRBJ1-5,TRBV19,CASTLGQGQYQPQHF,TGTGCCAGTACCCTAGGACAGGGTCAATACCAGCCCCAGCATTTT
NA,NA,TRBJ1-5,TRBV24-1,CATSDQHGDQPQHF,TGTGCCACCAGTGATCAACACGGGGATCAGCCCCAGCATTTT